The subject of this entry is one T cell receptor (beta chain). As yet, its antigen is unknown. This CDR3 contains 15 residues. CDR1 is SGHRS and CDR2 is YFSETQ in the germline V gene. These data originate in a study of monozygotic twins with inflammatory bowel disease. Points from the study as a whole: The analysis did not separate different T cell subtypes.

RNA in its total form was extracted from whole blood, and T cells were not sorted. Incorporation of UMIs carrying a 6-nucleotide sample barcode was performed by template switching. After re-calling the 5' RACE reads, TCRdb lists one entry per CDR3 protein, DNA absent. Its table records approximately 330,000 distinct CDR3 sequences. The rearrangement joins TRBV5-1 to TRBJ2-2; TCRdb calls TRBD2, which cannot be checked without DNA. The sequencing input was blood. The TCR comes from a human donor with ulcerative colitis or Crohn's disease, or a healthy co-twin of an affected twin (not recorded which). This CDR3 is CASSGGTPDTGELFF.